The entry below gives a single TCR beta chain sequence along with its context. V lost 7 bases and J lost 6; bases outside the gene matches: 14. The CDR3 has 16 amino acids. Germline CDR1 reads LGHNA; CDR2 reads YNFKEQ. Clones were read by immunoSEQ multiplex PCR, and TCRdb kept only the in-frame ones, dropping some. The data show some 120,000 clones, with 65% to 85% seen just once and roughly 1.9% held by the top ten. This record comes from a study of blood T cell repertoires in COVID-19. The source is a man in his 70s with acute or convalescent COVID-19. J is TRBJ2-3 and V is TRBV4-2, with 9 nucleotides matching TRBD2. Input material: peripheral blood. As DNA, the CDR3 is TGTGCCAGCAAGAATAGCGGGGGTGCCGGTCGGGATACGCAGTATTTT. Protein sequence: CASKNSGGAGRDTQYF.